These 22 T cell receptor beta chains were all obtained from the same sample, sequenced in a study of cytomegalovirus exposure and HLA in healthy donors. The primer mix had 60 Vbeta and 13 Jbeta primers. Using immunoSEQ multiplex PCR, the repertoire was profiled, and TCRdb retains in-frame clones only, with some absent. The table lists approximately 100,000 clones, 60% to 85% of them singletons, with over 5% in the top ten. The material sequenced was PBMCs. The receptors were gathered from a female donor in good health and CMV-seropositive.

The V gene is TRBV5-1, the J gene TRBJ1-1; D perhaps matches TRBD1 (5 bases). The CDR3 covers 16 residues. V was pared by 2 bases and J by 3 bases, with 17 bases between. Per the germline V gene, CDR1 is SGHRS and CDR2 is YFSETQ. The CDR3 coding sequence is TGCGCCAGCAGCTTAGGTGCGGGGGTCCTATACACTGAAGCTTTCTTT. Its protein is CASSLGAGVLYTEAFF. The entire variable domain, with the rest obtained from reference TRBV5-1 and TRBJ1-1, is as follows: KAGVTQTPRYLIKTRGQQVTLSCSPISGHRSVSWYQQTPGQGLQFLFEYFSETQRNKGNFPGRFSGRQFSNSRSEMNVSTLELGDSALYLCASSLGAGVLYTEAFFGQGTRLTVV.

The chain recombines TRBV7-9 with TRBJ1-4; the D gene is possibly TRBD1 (5 bases). V lost 6 bases and J lost 0, with 8 bases in between. Germline V gives CDR1 SEHNR, CDR2 FQNEAQ (reference sequence). CDR3 size: 14 residues. In DNA, the CDR3 is TGTGCCAGCAGACCGGGGGCAACTAATGAAAAACTGTTTTTT. Amino acid sequence: CASRPGATNEKLFF.

The V call is TRBV6-6, the J call TRBJ2-3, with 8 bases aligning to TRBD2. This CDR3 region has 13 residues. V lost 6 bases and J lost 6; bases outside the gene matches: 5. From germline, CDR1 is MNHNY and CDR2 SVGAGI (reference sequence). The CDR3 reads CASRAGGKDTQYF. The CDR3 nucleotides are TGTGCCAGCAGGGCGGGGGGCAAGGATACGCAGTATTTT.

The chain combines TRBV6-6 with TRBJ1-1; D not certain. The CDR3 spans 15 residues. Germline V gene data show CDR1 as MNHNY and CDR2 as SVGAGI (reference sequence). Trimming stripped 6 bases from V and 0 bases from J, with 14 bases between. DNA of the CDR3: TGTGCCAGCAGACGACGGGGAACAGTGAACACTGAAGCTTTCTTT. Translation: CASRRRGTVNTEAFF.

This clone was seen just once. This sequence joins TRBV6-5 and TRBJ1-2, with a weak D call TRBD1 (6 bases). Trimming stripped 6 bases from V and 5 bases from J, with 13 bases between. CDR1 is MNHEY and CDR2 is SVGAGI in the germline V gene. The length of the CDR3 is 13 residues. The CDR3 DNA is TGTGCCAGCAGCCAGGGGCCCTGGTATGGCTACACCTTC. This gives the protein CASSQGPWYGYTF.

The chain carries TRBV6-5 and TRBJ1-2, with 7 bases fitting TRBD1. V dropped 10 bases and J dropped 6; count of bases not matched to a gene: 8. The germline V gene encodes CDR1 MNHEY and CDR2 SVGAGI. The CDR3 has 12 amino acids. Here the CDR3 DNA reads TGTGCCATCTTAAACAGGGGCCATGGCTACACCTTC. This codes for CAILNRGHGYTF.

This sequence joins TRBV2 and TRBJ1-2; 7 nucleotides align to TRBD1. The CDR3 has 15 residues. V gave up 1 base and J gave up 5 bases; unmatched junction bases: 7. CDR1 and CDR2 from the germline V gene are SNHLY and FYNNEI. This chain's CDR3 is CASSEGQGPWYGYTF. In DNA, the CDR3 is TGTGCCAGCAGTGAAGGACAGGGCCCTTGGTATGGCTACACCTTC.

This clone was detected only a few times. The chain carries TRBV10-3 and TRBJ1-1; a possible D gene is TRBD1 (5 bases). The V and J ends lost 10 bases and 1 base respectively, with 7 bases between them. Germline V gives CDR1 ENHRY, CDR2 SYGVKD. The CDR3 totals 11 residues. The CDR3 nucleotides read TGTGCCAGTCAGGGGAACACTGAAGCTTTCTTT. Protein product: CASQGNTEAFF.

A few counts support this clone. The V and J genes are TRBV30 and TRBJ2-2, with TRBD2 identical over 7 bases. Trimming at V came to 8 bases and at J to 2 bases, leaving 8 bases not matched to a gene. Per the germline V gene, CDR1 is GTSNPN and CDR2 is SVGIG (reference sequence). The CDR3 is 14 residues long. The CDR3 DNA reads as TGTGCCGGGTGGACTAGAACTAACACCGGGGAGCTGTTTTTT. Translated: CAGWTRTNTGELFF.

V usage is TRBV5-1 and J usage is TRBJ1-4, with TRBD1 as a possible D gene (5 bases). Trimming removed 7 bases at V and 3 bases at J, with 13 bases between. Germline V gene lookup returns CDR1 SGHRS and CDR2 YFSETQ. This CDR3 has 14 amino acids. DNA for the CDR3: TGCGCCAGCGCCGCGGGGGGAGCTAATGAAAAACTGTTTTTT. Its protein product is CASAAGGANEKLFF.

This rearrangement joins TRBV19 to TRBJ1-2; TRBD1 matches at 8 bases. The CDR3 contains 13 residues. Germline V CDR1 and CDR2: LNHDA, SQIVND (reference sequence). The J segment lost 4 bases and the V segment lost 7 bases, leaving 5 bases of the junction unmatched. The chain's CDR3 is CASKGTGTYGYTF. The CDR3 nucleotides are TGTGCCAGTAAAGGGACAGGAACCTATGGCTACACCTTC.

The chain couples TRBV11-2 to TRBJ1-3; 8 bases agree with TRBD1. This CDR3 has 16 residues. Germline V gene sequence: CDR1 SGHAT, CDR2 FQNNGV. J was trimmed by 0 bases and V by 5 bases; bases with no gene match: 6. In DNA, the CDR3 is TGTGCCAGCAGCATTGGACAGGGAAACTCTGGAAACACCATATATTTT. It yields the protein CASSIGQGNSGNTIYF.

The rearrangement uses TRBV15 and TRBJ1-5, with 7 nucleotides matching TRBD1. Germline V gene lookup returns CDR1 LNHNV and CDR2 YYDKDF (reference sequence). The CDR3 has 16 amino acids. The ends lost 3 bases at V and 3 bases at J; junction bases unmatched: 8. CDR3 in amino acids: CATSRGEGTANQPQHF. The DNA for the CDR3 is TGTGCCACCAGCAGGGGAGAAGGGACAGCCAATCAGCCCCAGCATTTT.

The genes are TRBV7-6 and TRBJ2-1; 9 nucleotides align to TRBD2. The V gene end was trimmed by 5 bases and the J gene end by 8 bases; junction bases not matched to a gene: 10. The CDR3 loop spans 15 amino acids. Germline assignment: CDR1 SGHVS and CDR2 FNYEAQ. CDR3 nucleotides: TGTGCCAGCAGCCGAAAAGGCGGGGGGGCCGATGAGCAGTTCTTC. Its translation: CASSRKGGGADEQFF.

The V gene is TRBV18, the J gene TRBJ1-1, with D possibly TRBD1 on 5 matching bases. In germline, CDR1 is KGHSH, CDR2 LQKENI. V was clipped by 1 base and J by 4 bases, with 16 bases between them. This CDR3 spans 16 amino acids. CDR3 sequence (DNA): TGTGCCAGCTCACCACAGGATCTCAGGGCAAGCACTGAAGCTTTCTTT. It yields the protein CASSPQDLRASTEAFF.

This clone was counted a few times. The chain carries TRBV7-9 and TRBJ2-5; 11 positions agree with TRBD1. In germline, CDR1 is SEHNR, CDR2 FQNEAQ (reference sequence). The CDR3 extends over 16 amino acids. The V and J ends lost 5 bases and 5 bases, in that order; junction bases with no gene match: 10. For the CDR3, the DNA is TGTGCCAGCAGCCCATCCCGGGACAGGGGGTCCGAGACCCAGTACTTC. Its protein product is CASSPSRDRGSETQYF. The full variable domain, in which reference TRBV7-9 and TRBJ2-5 provide the parts outside the CDR3, is DTGVSQNPRHKITKRGQNVTFRCDPISEHNRLYWYRQTLGQGPEFLTYFQNEAQLEKSRLLSDRFSAERPKGSFSTLEIQRTEQGDSAMYLCASSPSRDRGSETQYFGPGTRLLVL.

The genes are TRBV6-1 and TRBJ2-1, with 10 bases fitting TRBD1. The length of the CDR3 is 15 residues. The germline CDR1 and CDR2 sequences are MNHNS and SASEGT. J lost 7 bases, V lost 7 bases, and 10 bases had no gene match. In DNA form, the CDR3 reads TGTGCCAGCACCATCGGGGGACAGGGGTATAATGAGCAGTTCTTC. This sequence encodes CASTIGGQGYNEQFF.

In DNA form, the CDR3 reads TGTGCCAGCAGTGAAGGGCGCAATTCACCCCTCCACTTT. Translation: CASSEGRNSPLHF. This chain joins TRBV25-1 and TRBJ1-6; D not resolved. Germline CDR1 reads MGHDK; CDR2 reads SYGVNS. This CDR3 has 13 residues. Deletions cut 2 bases from V and 7 bases from J, with 6 bases between.

V and J are TRBV4-3 and TRBJ1-2; no clear D gene. Per the germline V gene, CDR1 is LGHNA and CDR2 is YSLEER. V was clipped by 0 bases and J by 5 bases, with 13 bases between them. The CDR3 spans 15 residues. The CDR3 is CASSQDWALRYGYTF. CDR3 nucleotide sequence: TGCGCCAGCAGCCAAGATTGGGCCCTTCGGTATGGCTACACCTTC.

This chain connects TRBV5-1 to TRBJ1-1; D is ambiguous. Trimming took 0 bases from V and 0 from J, leaving 12 bases between them. The CDR3 is made up of 16 amino acids. CDR1 is SGHRS and CDR2 is YFSETQ in the germline V gene. The CDR3 coding sequence is TGCGCCAGCAGCTTGGCCGGGGATATCATGAACACTGAAGCTTTCTTT. This sequence encodes CASSLAGDIMNTEAFF.

This clone was seen a few times. This chain connects TRBV6-1 to TRBJ1-2; 7 bases line up with TRBD1. The length of the CDR3 is 15 residues. Germline V lookup: CDR1 MNHNS, CDR2 SASEGT. CDR3 sequence (DNA): TGTGTTACAAGGAGGGGGCAGGGCCCTAACTATGGCTACACCTTC. Translated, it gives CVTRRGQGPNYGYTF.

J is TRBJ1-3 and V is TRBV28; D is possibly TRBD1 (6 bases). Germline CDR1 MDHEN, CDR2 SYDVKM. The CDR3 length is 15 residues. V lost 4 bases to trimming and J lost 1 base, with 11 bases between them. CDR3: CASSSPQGSGNTIYF. CDR3 nucleotides: TGTGCCAGCAGTTCCCCCCAGGGGTCTGGAAACACCATATATTTT.